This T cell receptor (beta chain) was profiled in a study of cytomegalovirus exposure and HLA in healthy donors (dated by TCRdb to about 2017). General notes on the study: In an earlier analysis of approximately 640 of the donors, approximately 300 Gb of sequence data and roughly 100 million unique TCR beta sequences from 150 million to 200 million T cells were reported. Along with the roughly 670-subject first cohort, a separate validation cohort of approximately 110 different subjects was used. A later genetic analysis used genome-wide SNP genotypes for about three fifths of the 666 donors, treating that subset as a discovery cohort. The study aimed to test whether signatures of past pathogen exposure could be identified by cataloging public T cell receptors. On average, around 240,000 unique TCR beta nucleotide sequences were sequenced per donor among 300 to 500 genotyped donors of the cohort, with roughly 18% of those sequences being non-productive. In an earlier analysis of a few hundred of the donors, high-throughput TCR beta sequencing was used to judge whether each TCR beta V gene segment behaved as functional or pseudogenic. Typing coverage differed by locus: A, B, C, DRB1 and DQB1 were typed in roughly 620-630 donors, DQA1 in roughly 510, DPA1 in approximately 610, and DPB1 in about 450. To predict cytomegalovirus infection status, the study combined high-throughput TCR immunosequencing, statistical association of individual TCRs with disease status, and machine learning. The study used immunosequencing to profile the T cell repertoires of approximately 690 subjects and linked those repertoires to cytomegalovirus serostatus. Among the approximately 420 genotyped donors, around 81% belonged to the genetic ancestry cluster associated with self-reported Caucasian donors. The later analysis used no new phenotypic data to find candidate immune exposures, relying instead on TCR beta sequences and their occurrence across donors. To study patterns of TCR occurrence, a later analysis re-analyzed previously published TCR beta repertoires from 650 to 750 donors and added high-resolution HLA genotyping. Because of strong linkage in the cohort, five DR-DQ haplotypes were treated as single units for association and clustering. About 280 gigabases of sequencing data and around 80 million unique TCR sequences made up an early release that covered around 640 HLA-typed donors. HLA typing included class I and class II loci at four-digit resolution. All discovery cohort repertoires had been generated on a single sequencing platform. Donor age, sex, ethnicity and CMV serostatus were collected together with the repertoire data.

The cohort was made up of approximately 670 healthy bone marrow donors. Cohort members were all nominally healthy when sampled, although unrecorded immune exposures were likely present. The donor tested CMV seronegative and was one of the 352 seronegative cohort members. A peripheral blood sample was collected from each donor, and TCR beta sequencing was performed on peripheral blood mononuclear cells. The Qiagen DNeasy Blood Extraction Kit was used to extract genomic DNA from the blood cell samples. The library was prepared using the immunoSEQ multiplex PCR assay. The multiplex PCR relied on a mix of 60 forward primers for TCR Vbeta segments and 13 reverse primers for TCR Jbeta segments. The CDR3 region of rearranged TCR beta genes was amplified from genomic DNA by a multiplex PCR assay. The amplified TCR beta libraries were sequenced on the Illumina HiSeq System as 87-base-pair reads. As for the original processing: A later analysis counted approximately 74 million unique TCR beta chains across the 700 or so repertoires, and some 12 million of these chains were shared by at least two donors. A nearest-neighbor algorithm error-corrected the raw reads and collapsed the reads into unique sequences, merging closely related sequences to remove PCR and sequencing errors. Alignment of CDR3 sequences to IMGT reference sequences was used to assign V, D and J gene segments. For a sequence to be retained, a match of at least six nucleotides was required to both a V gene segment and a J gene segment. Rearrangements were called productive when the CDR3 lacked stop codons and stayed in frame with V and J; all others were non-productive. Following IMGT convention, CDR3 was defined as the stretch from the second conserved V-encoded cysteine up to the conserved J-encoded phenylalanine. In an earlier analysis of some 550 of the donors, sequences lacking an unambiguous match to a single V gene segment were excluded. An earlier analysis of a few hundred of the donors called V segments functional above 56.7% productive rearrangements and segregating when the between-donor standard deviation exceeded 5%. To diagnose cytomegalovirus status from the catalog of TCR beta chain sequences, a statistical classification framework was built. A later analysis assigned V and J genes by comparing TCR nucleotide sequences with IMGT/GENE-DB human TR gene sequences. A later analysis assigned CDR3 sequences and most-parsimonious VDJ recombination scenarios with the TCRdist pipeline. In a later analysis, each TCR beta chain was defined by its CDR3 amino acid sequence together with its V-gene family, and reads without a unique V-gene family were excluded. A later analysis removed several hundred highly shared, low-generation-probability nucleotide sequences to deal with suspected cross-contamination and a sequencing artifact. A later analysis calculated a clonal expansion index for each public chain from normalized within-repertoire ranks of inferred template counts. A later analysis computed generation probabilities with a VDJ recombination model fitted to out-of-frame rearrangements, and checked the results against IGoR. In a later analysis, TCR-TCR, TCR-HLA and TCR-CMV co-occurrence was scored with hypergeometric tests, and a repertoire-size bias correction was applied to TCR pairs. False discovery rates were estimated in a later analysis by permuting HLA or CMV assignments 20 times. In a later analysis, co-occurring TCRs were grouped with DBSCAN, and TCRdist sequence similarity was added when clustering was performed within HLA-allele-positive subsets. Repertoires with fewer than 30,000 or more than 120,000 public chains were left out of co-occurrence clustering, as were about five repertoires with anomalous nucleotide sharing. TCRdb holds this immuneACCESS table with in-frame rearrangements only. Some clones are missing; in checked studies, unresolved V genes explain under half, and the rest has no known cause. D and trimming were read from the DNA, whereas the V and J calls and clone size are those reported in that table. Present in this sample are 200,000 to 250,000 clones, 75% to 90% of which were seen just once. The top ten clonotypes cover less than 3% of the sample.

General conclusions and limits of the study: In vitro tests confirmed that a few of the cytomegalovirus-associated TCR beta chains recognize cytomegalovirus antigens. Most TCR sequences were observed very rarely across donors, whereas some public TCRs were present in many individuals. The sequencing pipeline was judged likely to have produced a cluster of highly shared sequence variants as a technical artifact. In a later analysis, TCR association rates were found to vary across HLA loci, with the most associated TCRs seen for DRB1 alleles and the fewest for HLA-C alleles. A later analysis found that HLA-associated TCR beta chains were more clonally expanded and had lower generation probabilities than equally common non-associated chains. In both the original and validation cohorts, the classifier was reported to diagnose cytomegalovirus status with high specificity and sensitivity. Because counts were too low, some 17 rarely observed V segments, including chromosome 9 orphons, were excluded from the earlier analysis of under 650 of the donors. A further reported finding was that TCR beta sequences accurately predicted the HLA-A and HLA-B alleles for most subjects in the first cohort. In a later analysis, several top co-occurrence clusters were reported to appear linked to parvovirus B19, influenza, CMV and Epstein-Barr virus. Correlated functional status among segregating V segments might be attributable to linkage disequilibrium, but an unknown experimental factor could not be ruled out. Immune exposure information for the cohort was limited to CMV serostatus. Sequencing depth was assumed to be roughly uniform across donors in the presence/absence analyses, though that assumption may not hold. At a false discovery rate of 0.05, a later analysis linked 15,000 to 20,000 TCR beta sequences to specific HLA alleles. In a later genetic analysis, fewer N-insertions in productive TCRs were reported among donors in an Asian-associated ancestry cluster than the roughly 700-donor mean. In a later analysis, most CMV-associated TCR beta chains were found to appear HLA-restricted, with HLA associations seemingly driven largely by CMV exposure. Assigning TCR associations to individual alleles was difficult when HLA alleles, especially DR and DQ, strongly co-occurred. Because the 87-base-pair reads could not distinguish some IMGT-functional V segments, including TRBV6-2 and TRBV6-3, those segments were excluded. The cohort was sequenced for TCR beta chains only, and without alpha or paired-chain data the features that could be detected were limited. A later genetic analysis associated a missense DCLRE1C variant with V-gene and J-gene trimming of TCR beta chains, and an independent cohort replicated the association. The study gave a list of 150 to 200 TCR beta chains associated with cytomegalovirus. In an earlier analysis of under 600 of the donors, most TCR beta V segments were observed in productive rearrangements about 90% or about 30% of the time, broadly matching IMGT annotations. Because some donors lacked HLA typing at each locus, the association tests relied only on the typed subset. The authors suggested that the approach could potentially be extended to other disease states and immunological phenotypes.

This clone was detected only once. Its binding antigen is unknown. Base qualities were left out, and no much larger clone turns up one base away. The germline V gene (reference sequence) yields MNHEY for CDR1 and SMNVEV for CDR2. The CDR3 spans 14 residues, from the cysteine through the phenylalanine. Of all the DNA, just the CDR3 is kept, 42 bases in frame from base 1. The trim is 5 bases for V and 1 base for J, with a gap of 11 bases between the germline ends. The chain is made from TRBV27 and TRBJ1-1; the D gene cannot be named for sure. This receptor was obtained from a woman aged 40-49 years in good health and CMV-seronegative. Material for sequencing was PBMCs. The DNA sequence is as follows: TGTGCCAGCAGTCCCTGGGAGGGGAACACTGAAGCTTTCTTT. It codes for CASSPWEGNTEAFF.